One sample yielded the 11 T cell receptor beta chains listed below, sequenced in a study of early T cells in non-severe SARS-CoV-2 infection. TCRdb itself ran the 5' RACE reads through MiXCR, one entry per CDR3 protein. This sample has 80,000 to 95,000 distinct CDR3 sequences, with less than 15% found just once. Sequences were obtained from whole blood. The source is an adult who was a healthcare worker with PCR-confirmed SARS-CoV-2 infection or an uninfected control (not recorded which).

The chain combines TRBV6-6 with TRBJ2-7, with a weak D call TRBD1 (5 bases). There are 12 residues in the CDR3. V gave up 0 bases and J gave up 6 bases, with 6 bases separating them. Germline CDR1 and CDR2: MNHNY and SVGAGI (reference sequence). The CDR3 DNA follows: TGTGCCAGCAGTTACTCCAGGGTCGAGCAGTACTTC. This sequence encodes CASSYSRVEQYF.

The CDR3 loop reads CASSESPALSYEQYF. The CDR3, as DNA: TGTGCCAGCAGTGAATCCCCGGCCCTCTCCTACGAGCAGTACTTC. The chain employs TRBV2 and TRBJ2-7, with no clear D. Germline assignment: CDR1 SNHLY and CDR2 FYNNEI. The CDR3 loop spans 15 amino acids. Trimming removed 2 bases from V and 0 bases from J, with 11 bases in between.

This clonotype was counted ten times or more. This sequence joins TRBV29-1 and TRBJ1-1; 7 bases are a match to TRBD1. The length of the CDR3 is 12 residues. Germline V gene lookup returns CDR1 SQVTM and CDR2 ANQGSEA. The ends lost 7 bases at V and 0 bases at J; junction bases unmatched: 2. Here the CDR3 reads CSAGTVNTEAFF. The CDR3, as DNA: TGCAGCGCCGGGACAGTGAACACTGAAGCTTTCTTT.

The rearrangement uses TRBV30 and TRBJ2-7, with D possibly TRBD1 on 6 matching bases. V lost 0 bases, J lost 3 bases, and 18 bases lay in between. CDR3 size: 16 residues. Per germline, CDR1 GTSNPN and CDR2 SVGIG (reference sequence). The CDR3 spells CAWSVLKKQGVYEQYF. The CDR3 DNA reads TGTGCCTGGAGTGTTCTCAAAAAACAGGGAGTCTACGAGCAGTACTTC.

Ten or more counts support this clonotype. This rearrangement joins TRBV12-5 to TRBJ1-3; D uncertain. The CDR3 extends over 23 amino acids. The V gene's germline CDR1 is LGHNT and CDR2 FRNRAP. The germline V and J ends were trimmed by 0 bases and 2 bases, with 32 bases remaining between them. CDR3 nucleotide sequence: TGTGCTAGTGGTTTGGTATTAACGCCATGGGATGATCCGCCGGGAATTACTGGAAACACCATATATTTT. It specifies CASGLVLTPWDDPPGITGNTIYF.

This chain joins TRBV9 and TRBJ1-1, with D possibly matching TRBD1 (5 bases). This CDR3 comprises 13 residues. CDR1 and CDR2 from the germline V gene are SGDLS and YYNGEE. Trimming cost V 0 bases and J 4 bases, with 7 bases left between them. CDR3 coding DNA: TGTGCCAGCAGCGTAGCGGGGACCACTGAAGCTTTCTTT. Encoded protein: CASSVAGTTEAFF.

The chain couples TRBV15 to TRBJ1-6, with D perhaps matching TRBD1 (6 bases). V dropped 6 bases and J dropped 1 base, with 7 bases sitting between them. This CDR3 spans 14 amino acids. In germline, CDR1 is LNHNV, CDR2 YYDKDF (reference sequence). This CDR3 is CATSGQSYNSPLHF. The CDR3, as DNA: TGTGCCACCAGTGGACAGTCCTATAATTCACCCCTCCACTTT.

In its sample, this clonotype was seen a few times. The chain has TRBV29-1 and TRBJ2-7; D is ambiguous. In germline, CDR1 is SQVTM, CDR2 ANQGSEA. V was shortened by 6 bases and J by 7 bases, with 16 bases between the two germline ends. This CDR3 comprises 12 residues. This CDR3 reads CSVSRLGREQYF. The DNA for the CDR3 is TGCAGCGTCTCGCGGCTAGGAAGAGAGCAGTACTTC.

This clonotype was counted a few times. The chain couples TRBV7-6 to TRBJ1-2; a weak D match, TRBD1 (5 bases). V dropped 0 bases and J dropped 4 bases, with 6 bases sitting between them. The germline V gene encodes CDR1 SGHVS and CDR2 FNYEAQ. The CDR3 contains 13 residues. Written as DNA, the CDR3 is TGTGCCAGCAGCTTAGCGGGACCCTATGGCTACACCTTC. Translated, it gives CASSLAGPYGYTF. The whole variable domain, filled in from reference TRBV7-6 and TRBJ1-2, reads GAGVSQSPRYKVTKRGQDVALRCDPISGHVSLYWYRQALGQGPEFLTYFNYEAQQDKSGLPNDRFSAERPEGSISTLTIQRTEQRDSAMYRCASSLAGPYGYTFGSGTRLTVV.

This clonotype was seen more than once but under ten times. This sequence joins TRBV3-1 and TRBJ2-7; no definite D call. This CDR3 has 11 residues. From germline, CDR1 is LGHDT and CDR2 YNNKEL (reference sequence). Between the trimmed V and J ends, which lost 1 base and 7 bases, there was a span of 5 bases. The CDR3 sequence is CASSQVGEQYF. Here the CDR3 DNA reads TGTGCCAGCAGCCAAGTGGGGGAGCAGTACTTC.

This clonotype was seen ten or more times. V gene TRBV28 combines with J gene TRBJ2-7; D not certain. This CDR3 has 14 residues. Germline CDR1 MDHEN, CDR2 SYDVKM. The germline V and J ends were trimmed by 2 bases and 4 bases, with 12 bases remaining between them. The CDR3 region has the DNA TGTGCCAGCAGTTTAACCGGGTGGAATTACGAGCAGTACTTC. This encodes CASSLTGWNYEQYF.